The 21 T cell receptor beta chains presented below share a single source sample, sequenced in a study of PD-L1 blockade in urothelial cancer. Data came from immunoSEQ multiplex PCR; TCRdb stores just in-frame clones and leaves some out. The repertoire includes around 120,000 clones, approximately 86% of them detected once, and approximately 2.4% sits in the top ten. Material: PBMCs, obtained around atezolizumab (anti-PD-L1) treatment. These receptors were taken from a man aged 50 to 60 with urothelial cancer.

This chain links TRBV27 with TRBJ2-1; the match to TRBD2 covers 9 bases. Per germline, CDR1 MNHEY and CDR2 SMNVEV (reference sequence). The CDR3 consists of 13 residues. Losses at the gene ends were 5 bases for V and 8 bases for J; bases not matched to a gene: 4. CDR3 residues: CASSTLAGHEQFF. In DNA form, the CDR3 reads TGTGCCAGCAGTACCCTAGCGGGACATGAGCAGTTCTTC.

V is TRBV7-2 and J is TRBJ1-2, with D unclear. The CDR3 is 14 amino acids. Per germline, CDR1 SGHTA and CDR2 FQGNSA. With 4 bases removed from V and 13 bases from J, the gap between germline ends came to 22 bases. The CDR3 nucleotides are TGTGCCAGCAGCTCGCTGGACCTCAAAGGAGGTACCACCTTC. It encodes CASSSLDLKGGTTF.

The CDR3 loop is CASSVRTSGSVSNEQFF. CDR3 DNA: TGTGCCAGCAGCGTAAGGACTAGCGGGAGTGTTAGCAATGAGCAGTTCTTC. This chain joins TRBV9 and TRBJ2-1; TRBD2 matches at 13 bases. This CDR3 spans 17 amino acids. J gave up 6 bases and V 1 base, and 7 bases lay outside the gene matches. Germline V gives CDR1 SGDLS, CDR2 YYNGEE.

This clone has just one count. This chain links TRBV21-1 with TRBJ1-4; the table's D call of TRBD1 was not tested on the DNA. TRBV21-1 has pseudogene status. The CDR3 spans 15 residues. In DNA form, the CDR3 reads TGTGCCCCAAAGCAACCATGGGCGCAAGGTGAAAAACTGTTTTTT. This encodes CAPKQPWAQGEKLFF.

The rearrangement links TRBV27 to TRBJ2-3, with D tentatively TRBD1 (6 bases). The CDR3 spans 16 residues. V was cut by 8 bases and J by 10 bases, with 28 bases left in between. Germline assignment: CDR1 MNHEY and CDR2 SMNVEV (reference sequence). The CDR3 DNA reads TGTGCCAGCGGCCTTCGGGGACAAATTAGATTGGAGGCGCAGTATTTT. This translates into CASGLRGQIRLEAQYF.

The chain is built from TRBV5-1 and TRBJ2-3, with a possible D match to TRBD1 (5 bases). The CDR3 totals 15 residues. The germline CDR1 and CDR2 sequences are SGHRS and YFSETQ. Trimming took 4 bases from V and 2 from J, leaving 14 bases between them. The CDR3 DNA is TGCGCCAGCAGCAGGGGCGGCGGCAACACAGATACGCAGTATTTT. It yields the protein CASSRGGGNTDTQYF.

The gene calls are TRBV28 and TRBJ2-1; D gene ambiguous. The CDR3 totals 14 residues. Trimming pared 5 bases from V and 2 bases from J, leaving 10 bases between. The germline V gene encodes CDR1 MDHEN and CDR2 SYDVKM. CDR3 loop: CASSPGSAYNEQFF. As DNA, the CDR3 is TGTGCCAGCAGTCCCGGGTCAGCCTACAATGAGCAGTTCTTC.

The chain combines TRBV28 with TRBJ2-1, with 9 bases that match TRBD2. This CDR3 contains 15 residues. Germline V gene data show CDR1 as MDHEN and CDR2 as SYDVKM. Trimming took 5 bases from V and 1 from J; bases not matched to a gene: 3. The DNA for the CDR3 is TGTGCCAGCAGTCAGACTAGCGGTTCCTACAATGAGCAGTTCTTC. This sequence encodes CASSQTSGSYNEQFF. Full variable domain (rest looked up from reference TRBV28 and TRBJ2-1): DVKVTQSSRYLVKRTGEKVFLECVQDMDHENMFWYRQDPGLGLRLIYFSYDVKMKEKGDIPEGYSVSREKKERFSLILESASTNQTSMYLCASSQTSGSYNEQFFGPGTRLTVL.

V is TRBV9 and J is TRBJ2-1, with 10 bases that match TRBD2. The V segment lost 0 bases and the J segment 4 bases; nucleotides outside the gene matches: 10. The CDR3 extends over 18 amino acids. The germline V gene has CDR1 SGDLS and CDR2 YYNGEE. The CDR3 region is CASSVGRKTSGDYNEQFF. The CDR3 coding sequence is TGTGCCAGCAGCGTAGGCCGAAAAACTAGCGGGGATTACAATGAGCAGTTCTTC.

V usage is TRBV30 and J usage is TRBJ1-3; possible D gene TRBD1, 5 bases. This CDR3 has 15 residues. Germline CDR1 reads GTSNPN; CDR2 reads SVGIG (reference sequence). Trimming left V 2 bases short and J 7 bases short, with 18 bases between. CDR3 bases: TGTGCCTGGAGTACAGCCTACAGGAGACACAACACCATATATTTT. Translated: CAWSTAYRRHNTIYF.

The chain combines TRBV5-1 with TRBJ2-2, with 8 nucleotides matching TRBD2. V shed 0 bases, J shed 5 bases, and the junction held 3 bases outside the gene matches. CDR3 length: 15 residues. Germline V gene data show CDR1 as SGHRS and CDR2 as YFSETQ. DNA of the CDR3: TGCGCCAGCAGCTTGGCTAGCGGGCCGACCGGGGAGCTGTTTTTT. This sequence encodes CASSLASGPTGELFF.

This chain links TRBV15 with TRBJ1-2; TRBD1 matches 7 bases. Trimming removed 2 bases from V and 4 bases from J; junction bases left unmatched: 4. This CDR3 spans 14 amino acids. In germline, CDR1 is LNHNV, CDR2 YYDKDF (reference sequence). The CDR3 loop is CATSRTGTAYGYTF. For the CDR3, the DNA is TGTGCCACCAGCAGAACCGGGACAGCCTATGGCTACACCTTC.

The chain uses TRBV2 and TRBJ2-5; D is uncertain. This CDR3 contains 11 residues. Between the trimmed V and J ends, which lost 8 bases and 0 bases, there was a span of 4 bases. CDR1 and CDR2 (germline): SNHLY, FYNNEI. The chain's CDR3 is CASRYQETQYF. The CDR3 DNA reads TGTGCCAGCCGGTACCAAGAGACCCAGTACTTC. Combining the CDR3 with reference TRBV2 and TRBJ2-5 gives the whole variable domain EPEVTQTPSHQVTQMGQEVILRCVPISNHLYFYWYRQILGQKVEFLVSFYNNEISEKSEIFDDQFSVERPDGSNFTLKIRSTKLEDSAMYFCASRYQETQYFGPGTRLLVL.

The rearrangement links TRBV7-9 to TRBJ1-1; D possibly corresponds to TRBD1 (5 bases). V was trimmed by 5 bases and J by 2 bases, leaving 12 bases between them. The germline CDR1 and CDR2 sequences are SEHNR and FQNEAQ (reference sequence). The CDR3 loop spans 14 amino acids. The CDR3 DNA sequence: TGTGCCAGCAGCACTAAAGGGGTAAACACTGAAGCTTTCTTT. Amino acids: CASSTKGVNTEAFF.

This rearrangement joins TRBV6-5 to TRBJ2-5; a possible D gene is TRBD1 (5 bases). The CDR3 length is 13 residues. Trimming took 7 bases from V and 2 from J, leaving 11 bases between them. Germline V gene data show CDR1 as MNHEY and CDR2 as SVGAGI. In nucleotides, the CDR3 is TGTGCCAGCACTTCCGGACATCAAGAGACCCAGTACTTC. It encodes CASTSGHQETQYF.

This chain joins TRBV30 and TRBJ2-3, with TRBD2 identical over 7 bases. This CDR3 region has 15 residues. V shed 1 base and J 8 bases; nucleotides not matched to a gene: 12. The germline V gene encodes CDR1 GTSNPN and CDR2 SVGIG (reference sequence). The CDR3 coding sequence is TGTGCCTGGAGTGAGGGCCTAGCGGCAGTCAGTACGCAGTATTTT. It translates to CAWSEGLAAVSTQYF.

The CDR3 DNA is TGTGCCAGCAGGGTCGATGGAGGGAGCATCAATGAGCAGTTCTTC. This gives the protein CASRVDGGSINEQFF. This chain uses TRBV6-6 with TRBJ2-1; tentatively, D is TRBD2 (6 bases). Germline V gene lookup returns CDR1 MNHNY and CDR2 SVGAGI (reference sequence). Deletions cut 6 bases from V and 6 bases from J, with 18 bases between. The CDR3 contains 15 residues.

The chain has TRBV23-1 and TRBJ2-1, with D possibly being TRBD2 (6 bases). TRBV23-1 is annotated as an ORF whose role is uncertain. V was pared by 3 bases and J by 4 bases, with 13 bases between. This CDR3 has 15 residues. The CDR3 DNA is TGCGCCAGCAGTCATTCTGCTAGCGAGTACAATGAGCAGTTCTTC. Its translation is CASSHSASEYNEQFF.

This sequence joins TRBV28 and TRBJ2-1; 7 bases are shared with TRBD1. CDR1 and CDR2 from the germline V gene are MDHEN and SYDVKM. V was clipped by 2 bases and J by 2 bases; unmatched bases: 3. This CDR3 has 15 residues. This CDR3 reads CASSLGDSTYNEQFF. In nucleotides, the CDR3 is TGTGCCAGCAGTTTAGGGGACAGCACCTACAATGAGCAGTTCTTC.

This rearrangement joins TRBV10-3 to TRBJ2-1; D is uncertain. V shed 0 bases and J shed 5 bases, with 5 bases lying between them. The CDR3 covers 13 residues. The germline CDR1 and CDR2 sequences are ENHRY and SYGVKD. The CDR3, as DNA: TGTGCCATCAGTGAGTCTTTTAACAATGAGCAGTTCTTC. Translated: CAISESFNNEQFF.

V is TRBV5-6 and J is TRBJ2-1; weak D call: TRBD2 (5 bases). Trimming stripped 2 bases from V and 0 bases from J, with 18 bases between. This CDR3 contains 18 residues. Germline V gene data show CDR1 as SGHDT and CDR2 as YYEEEE. The CDR3: CASSFKVAPGSSYNEQFF. CDR3 bases: TGTGCCAGCAGCTTCAAGGTGGCGCCGGGAAGCTCCTACAATGAGCAGTTCTTC.